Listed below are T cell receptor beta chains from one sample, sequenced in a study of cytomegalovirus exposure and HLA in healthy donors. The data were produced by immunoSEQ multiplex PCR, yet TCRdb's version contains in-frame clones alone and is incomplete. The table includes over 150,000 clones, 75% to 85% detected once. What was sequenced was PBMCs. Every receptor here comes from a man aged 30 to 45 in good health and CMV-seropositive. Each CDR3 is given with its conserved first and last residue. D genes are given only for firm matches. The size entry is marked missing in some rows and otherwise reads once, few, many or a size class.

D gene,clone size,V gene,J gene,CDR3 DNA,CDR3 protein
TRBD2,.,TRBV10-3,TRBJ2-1,TGTGCCATCAGTGAGTCGTCGCTAGCGGGAGGGCCCACCTACAATGAGCAGTTCTTC,CAISESSLAGGPTYNEQFF
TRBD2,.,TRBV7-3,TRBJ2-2,TGTGCCAGCAGCTTAGGCGTGAATAGCGGGGGCGTGAACACCGGGGAGCTGTTTTTT,CASSLGVNSGGVNTGELFF
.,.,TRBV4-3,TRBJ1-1,TGCGCCAGCAGCCAAGACGGGGGGGGAGACACTGAAGCTTTCTTT,CASSQDGGGDTEAFF
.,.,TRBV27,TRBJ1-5,TGTGCCAGCAGTTTAATTGGCCAGGGGCATAGCAATCAGCCCCAGCATTTT,CASSLIGQGHSNQPQHF
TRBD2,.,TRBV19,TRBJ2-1,TGTGCCAGTACCGGACTAGCGGGACTGTCCAATGAGCAGTTCTTC,CASTGLAGLSNEQFF
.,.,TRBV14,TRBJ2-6,TGTGCCAGCAGCCAAGAACTTTCCCTCTCCGGGGCCAACGTCCTGACTTTC,CASSQELSLSGANVLTF
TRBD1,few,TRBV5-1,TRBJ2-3,TGCGCCAGCAGCACCGACAGGGGATGGACAGATACGCAGTATTTT,CASSTDRGWTDTQYF
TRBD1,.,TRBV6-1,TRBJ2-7,TGTGCCAGCAGCGGTGGGACAGGGTTCTACGAGCAGTACTTC,CASSGGTGFYEQYF
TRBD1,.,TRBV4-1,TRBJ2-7,TGCGCCAGCAGCCAGCAGGCCGGGACAGCTCATTTCTACGAGCAGTACTTC,CASSQQAGTAHFYEQYF
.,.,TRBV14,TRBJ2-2,TGTGCCAGCAGCCCAGGCCAGTCCACCGGGGAGCTGTTTTTT,CASSPGQSTGELFF
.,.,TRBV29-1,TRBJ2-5,TGCAGCGTTAGATCCGGGTACCAAGAGACCCAGTACTTC,CSVRSGYQETQYF
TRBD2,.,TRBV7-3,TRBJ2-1,TGTGCCAGCAGCTTAGGGATAGCGGGAGATGAGCAGTTCTTC,CASSLGIAGDEQFF
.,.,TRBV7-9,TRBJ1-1,TGTGCCAGCAGCGAGGGACATCTGAACATGAACACTGAAGCTTTCTTT,CASSEGHLNMNTEAFF
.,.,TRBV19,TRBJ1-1,TGTGCCAGTGCCCCCCGACAGGACAAGAACACTGAAGCTTTCTTT,CASAPRQDKNTEAFF
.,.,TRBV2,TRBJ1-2,TGTGCCAGCAGTGAAGCGCACGGGGACACGCATGGCTACACCTTC,CASSEAHGDTHGYTF
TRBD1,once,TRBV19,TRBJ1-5,TGTGCCAGTAGTATAGGGGACAGCGATTATAGCAATCAGCCCCAGCATTTT,CASSIGDSDYSNQPQHF
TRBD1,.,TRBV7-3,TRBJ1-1,TGTGCCAGCAGCCCCGACAGGGCGACTGAAGCTTTCTTT,CASSPDRATEAFF
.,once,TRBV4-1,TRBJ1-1,TGCGCCAGCAGCTCTAACTGGGGGGATCTGTTGAACACTGAAGCTTTCTTT,CASSSNWGDLLNTEAFF
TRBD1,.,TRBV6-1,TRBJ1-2,TGTGCCAGCCATCTCCGGGACAGGGGGAGATATGGCTACACCTTC,CASHLRDRGRYGYTF
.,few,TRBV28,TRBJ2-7,TGTGCCAGCACCTCTTGGGACAAGTCCTACGAGCAGTACTTC,CASTSWDKSYEQYF
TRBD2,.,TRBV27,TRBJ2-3,TGTGCCAGTAGGACTAGCGGGAGCACAGATACGCAGTATTTT,CASRTSGSTDTQYF
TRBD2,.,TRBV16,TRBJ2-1,TGTGCCAGCAGAAAACCTGGACTAGCGGAATACAATGAGCAGTTCTTC,CASRKPGLAEYNEQFF